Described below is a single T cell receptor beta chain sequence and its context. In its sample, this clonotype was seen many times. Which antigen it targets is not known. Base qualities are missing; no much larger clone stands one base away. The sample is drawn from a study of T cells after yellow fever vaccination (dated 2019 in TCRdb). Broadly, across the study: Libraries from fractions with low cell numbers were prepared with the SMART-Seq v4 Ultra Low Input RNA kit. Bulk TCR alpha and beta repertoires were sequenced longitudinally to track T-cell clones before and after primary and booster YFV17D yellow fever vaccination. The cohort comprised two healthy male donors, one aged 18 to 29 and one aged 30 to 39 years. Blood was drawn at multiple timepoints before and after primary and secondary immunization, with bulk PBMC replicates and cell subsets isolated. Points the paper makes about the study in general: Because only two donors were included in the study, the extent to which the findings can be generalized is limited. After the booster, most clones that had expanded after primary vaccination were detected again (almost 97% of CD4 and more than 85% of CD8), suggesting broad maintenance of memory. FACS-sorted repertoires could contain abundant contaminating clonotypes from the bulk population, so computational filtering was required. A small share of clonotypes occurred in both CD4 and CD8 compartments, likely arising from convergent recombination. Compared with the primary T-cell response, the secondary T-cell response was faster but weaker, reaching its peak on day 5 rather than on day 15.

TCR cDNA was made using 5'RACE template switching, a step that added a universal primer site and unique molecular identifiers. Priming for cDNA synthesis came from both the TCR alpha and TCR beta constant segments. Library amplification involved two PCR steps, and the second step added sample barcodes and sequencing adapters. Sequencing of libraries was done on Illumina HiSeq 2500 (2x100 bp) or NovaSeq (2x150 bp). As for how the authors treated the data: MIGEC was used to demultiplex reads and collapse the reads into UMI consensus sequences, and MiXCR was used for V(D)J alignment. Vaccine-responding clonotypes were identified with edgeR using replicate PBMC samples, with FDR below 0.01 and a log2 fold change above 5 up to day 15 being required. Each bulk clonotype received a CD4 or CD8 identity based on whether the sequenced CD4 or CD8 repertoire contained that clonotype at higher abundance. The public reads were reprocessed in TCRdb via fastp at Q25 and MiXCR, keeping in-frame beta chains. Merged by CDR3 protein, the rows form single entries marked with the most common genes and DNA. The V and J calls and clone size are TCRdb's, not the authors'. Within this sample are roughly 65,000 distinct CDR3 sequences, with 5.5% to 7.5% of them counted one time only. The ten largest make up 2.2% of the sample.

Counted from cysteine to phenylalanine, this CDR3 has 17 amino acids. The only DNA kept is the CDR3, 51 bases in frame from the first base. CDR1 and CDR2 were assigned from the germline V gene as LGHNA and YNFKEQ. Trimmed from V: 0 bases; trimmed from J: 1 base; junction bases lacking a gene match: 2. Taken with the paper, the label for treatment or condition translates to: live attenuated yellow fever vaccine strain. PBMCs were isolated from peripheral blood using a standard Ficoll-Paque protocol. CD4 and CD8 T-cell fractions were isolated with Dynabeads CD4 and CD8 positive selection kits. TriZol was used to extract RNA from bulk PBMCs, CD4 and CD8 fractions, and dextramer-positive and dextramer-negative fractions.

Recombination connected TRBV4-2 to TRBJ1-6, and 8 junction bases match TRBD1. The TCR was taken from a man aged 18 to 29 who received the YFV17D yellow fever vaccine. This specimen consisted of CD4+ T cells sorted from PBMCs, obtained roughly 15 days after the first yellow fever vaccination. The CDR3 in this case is CASSQDTGGSYNSPLHF. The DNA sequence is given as TGTGCCAGCAGCCAAGATACAGGGGGATCCTATAATTCACCCCTCCACTTT.